This T cell receptor beta chain was captured in a study of shared clonotypes between healthy human individuals. Findings of the study overall: Depth was large, yet rarefaction showed that sorted-subset sequencing was incomplete. Relative to memory subsets, naive subsets generally showed larger estimated richness. Clonotype sharing among donors, it was expected, would be affected by sequencing depth.

TCRdb's table, derived via immunoSEQ multiplex PCR, lists solely in-frame clones and lacks some. The sample has roughly 1,100,000 clones; under 80% are singletons. To note about this clone: The antigen is unknown.

The donors, healthy adults who were HIV-negative, had experienced no recent acute infections or vaccinations. The CDR3 totals 12 residues. The V gene's germline CDR1 is SGHRS and CDR2 YFSETQ. V was clipped by 1 base and J by 8 bases, with 7 bases between them. This chain connects TRBV5-1 to TRBJ2-1; a weak D match, TRBD2 (6 bases). The specimen sequenced was memory CD4+ T cells sorted from blood. Specified subset: CD45RA-negative fraction. The clonotype was recovered from a man between 18 and 35 years old in good health. CDR3: CASSLWGDEQFF. In DNA, the CDR3 is TGCGCCAGCAGCTTGTGGGGGGATGAGCAGTTCTTC.